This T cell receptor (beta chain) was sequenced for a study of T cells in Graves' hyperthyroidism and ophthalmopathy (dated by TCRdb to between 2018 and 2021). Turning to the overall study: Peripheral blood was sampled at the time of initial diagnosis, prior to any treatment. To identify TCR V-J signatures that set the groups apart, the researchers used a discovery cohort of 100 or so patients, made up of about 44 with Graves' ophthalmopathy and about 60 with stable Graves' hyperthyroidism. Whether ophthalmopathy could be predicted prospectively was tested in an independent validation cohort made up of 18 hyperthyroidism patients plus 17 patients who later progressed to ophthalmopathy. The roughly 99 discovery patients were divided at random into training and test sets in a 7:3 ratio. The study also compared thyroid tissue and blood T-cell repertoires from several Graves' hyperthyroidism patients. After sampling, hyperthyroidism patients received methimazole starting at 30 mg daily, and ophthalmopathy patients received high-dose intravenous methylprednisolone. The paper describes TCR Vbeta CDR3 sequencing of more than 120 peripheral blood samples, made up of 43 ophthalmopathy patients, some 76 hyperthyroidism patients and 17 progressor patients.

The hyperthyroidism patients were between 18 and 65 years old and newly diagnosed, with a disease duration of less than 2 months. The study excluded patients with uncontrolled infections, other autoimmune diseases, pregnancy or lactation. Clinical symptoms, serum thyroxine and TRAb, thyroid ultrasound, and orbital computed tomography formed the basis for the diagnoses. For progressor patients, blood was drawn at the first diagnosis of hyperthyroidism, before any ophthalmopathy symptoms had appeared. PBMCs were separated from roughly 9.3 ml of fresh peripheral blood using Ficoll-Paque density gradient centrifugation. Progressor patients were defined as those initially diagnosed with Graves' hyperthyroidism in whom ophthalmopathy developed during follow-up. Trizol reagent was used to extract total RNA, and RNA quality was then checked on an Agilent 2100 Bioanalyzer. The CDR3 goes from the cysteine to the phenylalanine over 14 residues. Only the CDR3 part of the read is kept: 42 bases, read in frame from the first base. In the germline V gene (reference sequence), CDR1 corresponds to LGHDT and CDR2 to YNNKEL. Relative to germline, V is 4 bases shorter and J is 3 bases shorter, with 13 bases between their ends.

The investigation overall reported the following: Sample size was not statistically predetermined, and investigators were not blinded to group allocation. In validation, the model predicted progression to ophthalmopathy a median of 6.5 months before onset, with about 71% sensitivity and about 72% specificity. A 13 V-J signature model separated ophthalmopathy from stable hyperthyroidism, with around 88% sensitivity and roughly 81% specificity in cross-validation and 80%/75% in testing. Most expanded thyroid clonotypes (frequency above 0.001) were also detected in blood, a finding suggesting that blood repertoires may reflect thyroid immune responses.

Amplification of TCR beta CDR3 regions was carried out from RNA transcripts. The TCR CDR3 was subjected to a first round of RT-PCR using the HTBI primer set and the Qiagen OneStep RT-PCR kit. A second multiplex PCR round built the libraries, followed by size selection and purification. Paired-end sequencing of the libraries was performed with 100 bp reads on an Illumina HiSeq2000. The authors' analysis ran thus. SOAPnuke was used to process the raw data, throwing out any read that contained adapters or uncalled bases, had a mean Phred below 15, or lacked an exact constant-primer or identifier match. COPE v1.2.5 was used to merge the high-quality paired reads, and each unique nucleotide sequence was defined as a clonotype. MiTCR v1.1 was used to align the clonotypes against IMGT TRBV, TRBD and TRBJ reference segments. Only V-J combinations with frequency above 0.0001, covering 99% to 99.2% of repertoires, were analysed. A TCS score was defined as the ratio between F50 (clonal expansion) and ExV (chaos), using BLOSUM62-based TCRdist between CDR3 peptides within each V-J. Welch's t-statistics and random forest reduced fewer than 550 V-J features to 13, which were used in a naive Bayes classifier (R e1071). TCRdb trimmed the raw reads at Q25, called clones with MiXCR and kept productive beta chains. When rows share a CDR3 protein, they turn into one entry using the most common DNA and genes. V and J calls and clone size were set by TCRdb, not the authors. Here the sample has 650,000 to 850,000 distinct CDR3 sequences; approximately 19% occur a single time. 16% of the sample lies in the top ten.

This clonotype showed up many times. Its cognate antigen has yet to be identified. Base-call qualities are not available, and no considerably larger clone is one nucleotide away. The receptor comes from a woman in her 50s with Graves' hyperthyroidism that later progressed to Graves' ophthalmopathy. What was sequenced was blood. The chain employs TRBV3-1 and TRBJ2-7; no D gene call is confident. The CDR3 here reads CASSRDGWVYEQYF. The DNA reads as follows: TGTGCCAGCAGCCGAGACGGTTGGGTCTACGAGCAGTACTTC.